This T cell receptor beta chain was profiled in a study of regulatory T cells in long-lasting Graves disease. In germline, CDR1 is MNHEY, CDR2 SVGAGI. The CDR3 sequence is 14 residues long. V lost 4 bases to trimming and J lost 3 bases, with 10 bases between them. Time point in this sample: persistent/refractory GD, antithyroid drugs over 5 years with positive TRAb. PBMC RNA served as the TCR library source. CDR3-region Arm-PCR and iRepertoire HTBI primers produced the TCR beta libraries. TCRdb recomputed calls from the multiplex PCR reads with MiXCR, one row per CDR3 protein. The data contain 700,000 or so distinct CDR3 sequences, roughly 30% of them singletons. This clonotype was observed a few times.

The material sequenced was peripheral blood mononuclear cells (PBMCs), taken when the disease was refractory, from a patient treated with antithyroid drugs. The clonotype was recovered from a female donor with Graves disease. This chain joins TRBV6-5 and TRBJ1-3; D might be TRBD1 (5 bases). CDR3 nucleotides: TGTGCCAGCAGTTCATGGGACCGTGGAAACACCATATATTTT. Translation: CASSSWDRGNTIYF.